The T cell receptor beta chain described here comes from a study of blood T cells in healthy people across ages. Study-level points and caveats: Age advanced and TCR beta diversity per million T cells fell, roughly linearly.

This CDR3 is built from 13 residues. Germline CDR1 is SQVTM and CDR2 is ANQGSEA. V shed 5 bases and J 7 bases; nucleotides not matched to a gene: 10. As for this clonotype: Its antigen is unknown.

Using a J-beta primer mix together with a sample-barcoded 5' primer, a second PCR was run for roughly 6 to 12 cycles. TCRdb ran MiXCR on the 5' RACE reads and lists one entry per CDR3 protein. The sample consists of 1,500,000 or so distinct CDR3 sequences, roughly 64% of them appearing once. The sequenced material came from blood. This TCR was sampled from a man younger than 30 in good health. The chain links TRBV29-1 to TRBJ1-1; 7 bases are shared with TRBD1. CDR3 sequence reads: CSVPHLGTDEAFF. The CDR3 DNA follows: TGCAGCGTTCCCCATCTAGGGACAGATGAAGCTTTCTTT.